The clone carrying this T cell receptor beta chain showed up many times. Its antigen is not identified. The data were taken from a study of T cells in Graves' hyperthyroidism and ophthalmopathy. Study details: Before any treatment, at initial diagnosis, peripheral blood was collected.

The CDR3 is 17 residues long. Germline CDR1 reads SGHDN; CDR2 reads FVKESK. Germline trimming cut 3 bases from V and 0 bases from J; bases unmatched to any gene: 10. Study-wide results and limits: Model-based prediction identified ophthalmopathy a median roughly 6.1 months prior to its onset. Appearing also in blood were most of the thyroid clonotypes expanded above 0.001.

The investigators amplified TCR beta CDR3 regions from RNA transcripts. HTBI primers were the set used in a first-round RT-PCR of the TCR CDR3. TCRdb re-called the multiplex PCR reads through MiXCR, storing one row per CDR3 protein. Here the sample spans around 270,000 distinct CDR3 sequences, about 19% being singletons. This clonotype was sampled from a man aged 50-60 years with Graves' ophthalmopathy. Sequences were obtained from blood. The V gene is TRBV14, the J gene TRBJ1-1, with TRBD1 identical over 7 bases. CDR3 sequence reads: CASSQIGQASLNTEAFF. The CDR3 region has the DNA TGTGCCAGCAGCCAGATCGGACAGGCGAGTTTGAACACTGAAGCTTTCTTT. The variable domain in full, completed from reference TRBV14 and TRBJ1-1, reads EAGVTQFPSHSVIEKGQTVTLRCDPISGHDNLYWYRRVMGKEIKFLLHFVKESKQDESGMPNNRFLAERTGGTYSTLKVQPAELEDSGVYFCASSQIGQASLNTEAFFGQGTRLTVV.